Each of the 17 T cell receptor beta chains below was sequenced from the same sample in a study of T cell changes during pregnancy in multiple sclerosis. Sequenced by immunoSEQ multiplex PCR; TCRdb stores in-frame clones only, minus some. The sample lists 70,000 or so clones, approximately 90% occurring once. The sequencing here drew on CD4+ T cells from peripheral blood mononuclear cells, taken before pregnancy. These receptors originate from a female donor with multiple sclerosis, enrolled in a pregnancy study.

This chain joins TRBV30 and TRBJ2-3; a possible D gene is TRBD2 (5 bases). The CDR3 covers 16 residues. V gave up 2 bases and J gave up 3 bases, with 18 bases separating them. Germline CDR1 is GTSNPN and CDR2 is SVGIG (reference sequence). Written as DNA, the CDR3 is TGTGCCTGGAGTCCGGGCCCCCGGGGATATACAGATACGCAGTATTTT. Translating gives CAWSPGPRGYTDTQYF.

The J gene is TRBJ1-1, the V gene TRBV11-3; no reliable D call. Trimming left V 1 base short and J 5 bases short, with 11 bases between. CDR1 and CDR2 from the germline V gene are SGHNT and YENEEA. The CDR3 extends over 14 amino acids. The CDR3 nucleotides are TGTGCCAGCAGCTTAGTTCCGGGTAGGACTGAAGCTTTCTTT. Protein sequence: CASSLVPGRTEAFF.

The chain combines TRBV6-1 with TRBJ1-4, with 7 bases lining up with TRBD1. The length of the CDR3 is 14 residues. Germline CDR1 MNHNS, CDR2 SASEGT. V shed 7 bases, J shed 10 bases, and the junction held 12 bases outside the gene matches. The DNA for the CDR3 is TGTGCCAGCACCCAGGGGGACAGTGATTCAAAACTGTTTTTT. Translating gives CASTQGDSDSKLFF.

The chain couples TRBV6-4 to TRBJ1-1; 8 nucleotides line up with TRBD1. Germline V gene sequence: CDR1 MRHNA, CDR2 SNTAGT. This CDR3 region has 14 residues. Germline trimming cut 3 bases from V and 3 bases from J; bases unmatched to any gene: 3. Here the CDR3 reads CASSESDRDTEAFF. The CDR3 DNA follows: TGTGCCAGCAGTGAGTCGGACAGGGACACTGAAGCTTTCTTT.

The rearrangement joins TRBV5-1 to TRBJ1-6; no reliable D call. Germline CDR1 is SGHRS and CDR2 is YFSETQ. The CDR3 contains 16 residues. Deletions cut 4 bases from V and 0 bases from J, with 11 bases between. The CDR3 DNA follows: TGCGCCAGCAGCCCTATCGAGAGCTCCTATAATTCACCCCTCCACTTT. Translation: CASSPIESSYNSPLHF.

This clone was counted between two and nine times. This rearrangement joins TRBV2 to TRBJ1-1; perhaps TRBD1 as D (5 bases). Germline CDR1 is SNHLY and CDR2 is FYNNEI. The length of the CDR3 is 14 residues. V dropped 8 bases and J dropped 1 base, with 14 bases sitting between them. The CDR3 coding sequence is TGTGCCAGCGATGGTGTAGGGGCGAACACTGAAGCTTTCTTT. It yields the protein CASDGVGANTEAFF.

This chain joins TRBV5-7 and TRBJ2-2; the match to TRBD2 covers 8 bases. TRBV5-7 is marked as an open reading frame, function uncertain. The trim removed 5 bases at V and 3 bases at J, leaving 9 bases unmatched. CDR3 length: 16 residues. DNA for the CDR3: TGTGCCAGCAGTCCGGGGGGGGGAGGAGACACCGGGGAGCTGTTTTTT. As protein: CASSPGGGGDTGELFF.

The chain uses TRBV5-1 and TRBJ2-2, with TRBD2 as a possible D gene (6 bases). The CDR3 covers 16 residues. V lost 1 base and J 6 bases, leaving 16 bases between the germline ends. From germline, CDR1 is SGHRS and CDR2 YFSETQ. In DNA, the CDR3 is TGCGCCAGCAGCTTGTCGACTAGTGGTTTGTCCGGGGAGCTGTTTTTT. Translated, it gives CASSLSTSGLSGELFF.

With regard to this clone: The sample has other DNA sequences that encode this CDR3 too. This chain uses TRBV7-2 with TRBJ2-5; D not resolved. V was trimmed by 0 bases and J by 1 base, leaving 3 bases between them. CDR1 is SGHTA, CDR2 FQGNSA, per germline. The length of the CDR3 is 13 residues. The DNA of the CDR3 is TGTGCCAGCAGCTTAGCTCGCCAAGAGACCCAGTACTTC. Encoded protein: CASSLARQETQYF.

This rearrangement joins TRBV6-1 to TRBJ1-2; TRBD1 aligns across 10 bases. V shed 6 bases and J 8 bases; nucleotides not matched to a gene: 0. CDR3 size: 11 residues. Looked up from germline, CDR1 is MNHNS and CDR2 is SASEGT. For the CDR3, the DNA is TGTGCCAGCAGGGACAGGGGGGGCTACACCTTC. The encoded protein is CASRDRGGYTF.

The chain uses TRBV7-9 and TRBJ2-5; 7 bases align to TRBD2. This CDR3 spans 15 amino acids. The germline gives CDR1 SEHNR, CDR2 FQNEAQ (reference sequence). V gave up 5 bases and J gave up 1 base; unmatched junction bases: 7. CDR3 region: CASSPRRGSQETQYF. The CDR3 coding sequence is TGTGCCAGCAGCCCCCGGCGGGGGAGCCAAGAGACCCAGTACTTC.

In its sample, this clone was seen a few times. The rearrangement links TRBV29-1 to TRBJ1-1; D call uncertain. The V gene's germline CDR1 is SQVTM and CDR2 ANQGSEA. Trimming cost V 2 bases and J 5 bases, with 18 bases left between them. The CDR3 extends over 15 amino acids. CDR3 coding DNA: TGCAGCGTTGAAACTCGGGCGGGGAGAGGAACTGAAGCTTTCTTT. Its protein is CSVETRAGRGTEAFF.

The V gene is TRBV27, the J gene TRBJ1-2; maybe TRBD1 (5 bases). In germline, CDR1 is MNHEY, CDR2 SMNVEV (reference sequence). Trimming left V 7 bases short and J 2 bases short, with 11 bases between. The CDR3 length is 13 residues. CDR3 sequence: CASKQDGNYGYTF. CDR3 sequence (DNA): TGTGCCAGCAAACAGGACGGAAACTATGGCTACACCTTC.

The J gene is TRBJ1-2, the V gene TRBV6-5, with unresolved D. Germline CDR1 is MNHEY and CDR2 is SVGAGI. This CDR3 is built from 14 residues. V shed 5 bases and J shed 4 bases, with 14 bases lying between them. The CDR3 nucleotides are TGTGCCAGCAGTATGAGTTGGGCCACCTATGGCTACACCTTC. It codes for CASSMSWATYGYTF.

The CDR3, as DNA: TGTGCCAGCAGCTCCCTCAGGGGCCCCAAGTACGAGCAGTACTTC. This encodes CASSSLRGPKYEQYF. The rearrangement uses TRBV7-9 and TRBJ2-7; D may be TRBD1 (6 bases). V was pared by 4 bases and J by 4 bases, with 17 bases between. Germline V gene lookup returns CDR1 SEHNR and CDR2 FQNEAQ (reference sequence). The CDR3 sequence is 15 residues long.

The CDR3 DNA reads TGTGCCAGTAGTCCCGGACAGGGGCTAGACACCATATATTTT. Translating gives CASSPGQGLDTIYF. This chain connects TRBV19 to TRBJ1-3; 9 bases line up with TRBD1. V lost 5 bases to trimming and J lost 8 bases; unmatched junction nucleotides: 7. The germline V gene has CDR1 LNHDA and CDR2 SQIVND (reference sequence). The CDR3 totals 14 residues.

V gene TRBV7-2 combines with J gene TRBJ1-5; 7 bases line up with TRBD1. With V trimmed by 5 bases and J by 2 bases, 6 bases remained unmatched. There are 15 residues in the CDR3. Germline V gene sequence: CDR1 SGHTA, CDR2 FQGNSA. In DNA form, the CDR3 reads TGTGCCAGCAGCCCTAGGGGGCTTGGCAATCAGCCCCAGCATTTT. Translating it yields CASSPRGLGNQPQHF. The whole variable domain, filled in from reference TRBV7-2 and TRBJ1-5, reads GAGVSQSPSNKVTEKGKDVELRCDPISGHTALYWYRQSLGQGLEFLIYFQGNSAPDKSGLPSDRFSAERTGGSVSTLTIQRTQQEDSAVYLCASSPRGLGNQPQHFGDGTRLSIL.